These 17 T cell receptor beta chains originate from one sample sequenced in a study of CD8 T cells in ankylosing spondylitis (dated by TCRdb to 2015 to 2018). Library prep was done by 5' RACE. The instrument given in TCRdb is Illumina HiSeq 2500. TCRdb itself trimmed the public reads at Q25 with fastp, ran MiXCR and retained productive beta chains. Here each entry gathers all rows of one CDR3 protein and keeps the most common genes and DNA. Here the sample has 130,000 or so distinct CDR3 sequences; around 7% occur a single time. The top ten constitute less than 15% of the sample. The material sequenced was blood, either unsorted or a sorted T cell fraction (not recorded which). These receptors were taken from a male donor with ankylosing spondylitis or in good health (not recorded which).

Concerning this clonotype itself: This clone may be a read error of a much larger clone one base away. The genes are TRBV12-3 or TRBV12-4 and TRBJ2-7; D gene ambiguous. With 4 bases removed from V and 5 bases from J, the gap between germline ends came to 15 bases. This CDR3 has 14 residues. The CDR3 coding sequence is TGTGCCAGCAGTTCCGCCCCCTTGGTAGACGAGCAGTACTTC. Encoded protein: CASSSAPLVDEQYF.

This clonotype was seen a handful of times. The chain has TRBV28 and TRBJ2-2; unclear D gene. Deletions cut 2 bases from V and 1 base from J, with 8 bases between. The germline V gene has CDR1 MDHEN and CDR2 SYDVKM. CDR3 size: 15 residues. CDR3 DNA: TGTGCCAGCAGTTTAGGACGGATGAACACCGGGGAGCTGTTTTTT. Its translation is CASSLGRMNTGELFF.

Ten or more counts support this clonotype. The rearrangement uses TRBV20-1 and TRBJ1-4, with D unclear. Germline V gene data show CDR1 as DFQATT and CDR2 as SNEGSKA (reference sequence). The V and J ends lost 0 bases and 0 bases respectively, with 8 bases between them. This CDR3 spans 15 amino acids. CDR3 DNA sequence: TGCAGTGCTAGAGATCCCCCTGCAACTAATGAAAAACTGTTTTTT. Encoded protein: CSARDPPATNEKLFF.

Ten or more counts support this clonotype. The chain has TRBV5-1 and TRBJ2-5; D remains unclear. Germline-derived CDR1 and CDR2 are SGHRS and YFSETQ. The CDR3 runs 15 residues. The V end lost 7 bases, the J end lost 2 bases, and 18 bases lay between the germline ends. The CDR3 loop is CASGIMTPGQETQYF. The CDR3 nucleotides read TGCGCCAGCGGAATCATGACACCCGGACAAGAGACCCAGTACTTC.

This clonotype has only a few counts. The V gene is TRBV30, the J gene TRBJ1-1; TRBD1 might be the D (6 bases). Per the germline V gene, CDR1 is GTSNPN and CDR2 is SVGIG (reference sequence). There are 14 residues in the CDR3. Trimming shortened V by 3 bases and J by 1 base, and 12 bases separated the two germline ends. In nucleotides, the CDR3 is TGTGCCTGGAGGAACAGGGCGTCGAACACTGAAGCTTTCTTT. Translating gives CAWRNRASNTEAFF.

This clonotype was picked up many times. The chain carries TRBV18 and TRBJ2-3; weak D call: TRBD1 (6 bases). V lost 1 base, J lost 3 bases, and 11 bases lay in between. The CDR3 is made up of 15 amino acids. Germline assignment: CDR1 KGHSH and CDR2 LQKENI. The CDR3 bases are TGTGCCAGCTCACCACGAAGGCAGGGGACAGATACGCAGTATTTT. It specifies CASSPRRQGTDTQYF.

In this sample, this clonotype turned up many times. The J gene is TRBJ2-5, the V gene TRBV7-8; a weak D match, TRBD1 (5 bases). V lost 5 bases, J lost 4 bases, and 11 bases lay in between. CDR3 length: 13 amino acids. The germline gives CDR1 SGHVS, CDR2 FQNEAQ. CDR3 sequence: CASSTRQLETQYF. The CDR3 DNA follows: TGTGCCAGCAGCACGCGACAGTTAGAGACCCAGTACTTC.

This clonotype was seen ten or more times. The chain has TRBV20-1 and TRBJ1-1, with TRBD1 matching over 8 bases. Germline CDR1 reads DFQATT; CDR2 reads SNEGSKA (reference sequence). Trimming cost V 6 bases and J 6 bases; bases outside gene matches: 6. The CDR3 is 12 residues long. The DNA for the CDR3 is TGCAGTGCCTATGACAGGGGCCCTGAAGCTTTCTTT. This sequence encodes CSAYDRGPEAFF.

This clonotype came up many times. This sequence joins TRBV5-1 and TRBJ2-7, with D hard to call. Germline CDR1 SGHRS, CDR2 YFSETQ. This CDR3 has 11 amino acids. Trimming removed 0 bases from V and 4 bases from J, with 2 bases in between. CDR3 sequence reads: CASSLEYEQYF. CDR3 DNA sequence: TGCGCCAGCAGCTTGGAATACGAGCAGTACTTC. Complete variable domain (other parts from reference TRBV5-1 and TRBJ2-7): KAGVTQTPRYLIKTRGQQVTLSCSPISGHRSVSWYQQTPGQGLQFLFEYFSETQRNKGNFPGRFSGRQFSNSRSEMNVSTLELGDSALYLCASSLEYEQYFGPGTRLTVT.

This clonotype was observed a handful of times. The V gene is TRBV30, the J gene TRBJ2-1; 9 bases align to TRBD2. CDR3 length: 15 amino acids. Germline loops: CDR1 GTSNPN, CDR2 SVGIG (reference sequence). V shed 1 base and J 4 bases; nucleotides not matched to a gene: 5. CDR3 sequence: CAWSGGAGGYNEQFF. As DNA, the CDR3 is TGTGCCTGGAGTGGAGGGGCGGGAGGGTACAATGAGCAGTTCTTC.

This clonotype was found many times. This chain connects TRBV18 to TRBJ2-7, with D possibly matching TRBD2 (6 bases). Trimming pared 5 bases from V and 0 bases from J, leaving 11 bases between. Germline V gene sequence: CDR1 KGHSH, CDR2 LQKENI. The CDR3 length is 14 residues. The CDR3 loop is CASSVGGLSYEQYF. The CDR3 DNA sequence: TGTGCCAGCTCAGTCGGGGGACTCTCCTACGAGCAGTACTTC.

The genes are TRBV5-1 and TRBJ2-1; D uncertain. Germline values: CDR1 SGHRS, CDR2 YFSETQ. This CDR3 region has 15 residues. The germline V and J ends were trimmed by 0 bases and 6 bases, with 13 bases remaining between them. The CDR3 loop is CASSLVAVEVNEQFF. CDR3 nucleotides: TGCGCCAGCAGCTTGGTGGCAGTAGAAGTCAATGAGCAGTTCTTC.

This clonotype was observed a handful of times. The gene calls are TRBV20-1 and TRBJ2-7; D call uncertain. Germline loops: CDR1 DFQATT, CDR2 SNEGSKA (reference sequence). The V and J ends lost 6 bases and 0 bases respectively, with 18 bases between them. The CDR3 has 15 residues. The CDR3 nucleotides read TGCAGTGCCTCCCGCGCGCAGATGAACTCCTACGAGCAGTACTTC. It translates to CSASRAQMNSYEQYF.

This clonotype was counted at least ten times. The chain links TRBV9 to TRBJ1-4, with 7 bases aligning to TRBD1. V shed 4 bases and J 3 bases; nucleotides not matched to a gene: 6. The CDR3 is 15 residues long. The germline V gene encodes CDR1 SGDLS and CDR2 YYNGEE. CDR3 residues: CASSLRGQANEKLFF. CDR3 nucleotide sequence: TGTGCCAGCAGCCTTAGGGGGCAGGCTAATGAAAAACTGTTTTTT.

This clonotype was detected many times. This chain links TRBV6-1 with TRBJ2-3; 11 bases line up with TRBD2. CDR3 size: 14 residues. V was clipped by 6 bases and J by 4 bases; unmatched bases: 3. Per the germline V gene, CDR1 is MNHNS and CDR2 is SASEGT. The CDR3 sequence: CASRSSGGPDTQYF. The CDR3 DNA reads TGTGCCAGCAGGTCTAGCGGGGGGCCAGATACGCAGTATTTT.

This clonotype showed up many times. This chain links TRBV7-2 with TRBJ2-5; D gene uncertain. Between the trimmed V and J ends, which lost 3 bases and 5 bases, there was a span of 10 bases. Germline values: CDR1 SGHTA, CDR2 FQGNSA. The CDR3 has 13 residues. Here the CDR3 reads CASSFLRLETQYF. Written as DNA, the CDR3 is TGTGCCAGCAGCTTTTTGCGTTTGGAGACCCAGTACTTC.

This clonotype was counted ten times or more. The gene calls are TRBV6-5 and TRBJ1-4; a possible D gene is TRBD1 (6 bases). CDR3 size: 14 residues. From germline, CDR1 is MNHEY and CDR2 SVGAGI. Trimming removed 5 bases from V and 8 bases from J, with 15 bases in between. The CDR3 is CASSNHRVGEKLFF. CDR3 DNA: TGTGCCAGCAGTAACCACAGGGTCGGGGAAAAACTGTTTTTT.